This is a list of T cell receptor beta chains from one sample in a study of T cell responses to AZD1222 COVID-19 vaccine. Libraries were prepared by immunoSEQ multiplex PCR; TCRdb keeps only in-frame clonotypes and omits some of them. In the table there are about 180,000 clones, about 93% of which are singletons. Sequenced material: peripheral blood, taken 28 days after the second dose of the MenACWY control vaccine. The receptor source for this set is an adult who received the MenACWY meningococcal vaccine as a control. CDR3s include the opening cysteine and the closing phenylalanine or tryptophan. The D gene is left open where the match is weak. Some rows have no size entry. The others give once, few or many, or a class for an expanded clone.

clone_size,d_call,v_call,j_call,cdr3_nt,cdr3_aa
-,TRBD1,TRBV6-5,TRBJ2-7,TGTGCCAGCACTCCATCGACAGGGGCCTACGAGCAGTACTTC,CASTPSTGAYEQYF
-,-,TRBV9,TRBJ2-5,TGTGCCAGCAGCCCTGGGGGCAGCCAAGAGACCCAGTACTTC,CASSPGGSQETQYF
few,-,TRBV5-8,TRBJ1-5,TGTGCCAGCAGCCCACGGACGGACCCCCGCAATCAGCCCCAGCATTTT,CASSPRTDPRNQPQHF
-,TRBD1,TRBV28,TRBJ2-6,TGTGCCAGCAGTTTGGGACAGGCTGGGGCCAACGTCCTGACTTTC,CASSLGQAGANVLTF
-,-,TRBV29-1,TRBJ1-2,TGCAGCGTTTCGCAGGGGCGCGGTTATGGCTACACCTTC,CSVSQGRGYGYTF
-,-,TRBV6-2/TRBV6-3,TRBJ1-1,TGTGCCAGCAGTTACCCTTCAACGATACACGCTGAAGCTTTCTTT,CASSYPSTIHAEAFF
-,-,TRBV6-5,TRBJ2-6,TGTGCCAGCTTCGTCGGGGCTGGGGCCAACGTCCTGACTTTC,CASFVGAGANVLTF
-,-,TRBV29-1,TRBJ2-2,TGCAGCGTTGAAGCACGCCGGGTGACCGGGGAGCTGTTTTTT,CSVEARRVTGELFF
-,-,TRBV30,TRBJ1-3,TGTGCCTGGAGTAGGGGTCACACCATATATTTT,CAWSRGHTIYF
-,TRBD1,TRBV4-1,TRBJ1-2,TGCGCCAGCAGCCAGTGGACAGGCAACCACTATGGCTACACCTTC,CASSQWTGNHYGYTF
once,-,TRBV4-1,TRBJ1-1,TGCGCCAGCAGCCAAGACCGGCTGGGAGAAGCTTTCTTT,CASSQDRLGEAFF
-,-,TRBV6-5,TRBJ1-1,TGTGCCAGCAGTATTTACAGGTCCCTCGGTGAAGCTTTCTTT,CASSIYRSLGEAFF
-,-,TRBV5-1,TRBJ2-7,TGCGCCAGCAGCCCTGCAGCAGGTTACGAGCAGTACTTC,CASSPAAGYEQYF
-,-,TRBV5-4,TRBJ2-5,TGTGCCAGCAGATTCTGGAACCAAGAGACCCAGTACTTC,CASRFWNQETQYF
-,-,TRBV6-5,TRBJ1-2,TGTGCCAGCAGTAAGCAGGGAAACTATGGCTACACCTTC,CASSKQGNYGYTF
-,-,TRBV4-1,TRBJ2-4,TGCGCCAGCAGCCACCAGGGTCAGGGAAACATTCAGTACTTC,CASSHQGQGNIQYF
once,TRBD1,TRBV5-5,TRBJ2-5,TGTGCCAGCAGCTTAGGGGGCGATGGGACCCAGTACTTC,CASSLGGDGTQYF
-,TRBD2,TRBV11-2,TRBJ2-7,TGTGCCAGCAGCCGGACTAGCGGGGGGACCCACGAGCAGTACTTC,CASSRTSGGTHEQYF
-,-,TRBV2,TRBJ1-2,TGTGCCAGCAGTGAACAATCGTTTCGGGGGGCAGGCTACACCTTC,CASSEQSFRGAGYTF
-,TRBD1,TRBV2,TRBJ1-2,TGTGCCAGCAGTCGCCCGAGGACAGGGTCCTATGGCTACACCTTC,CASSRPRTGSYGYTF
-,-,TRBV19,TRBJ1-5,TGTGCCAGTAGTATTCAGTATAGCAATCAGCCCCAGCATTTT,CASSIQYSNQPQHF
-,TRBD1,TRBV3-1/TRBV3-2,TRBJ2-1,TGTGCCAGATTCGGGACAGGGGTGGGCCATGAGCAGTTCTTC,CARFGTGVGHEQFF
-,-,TRBV11-2,TRBJ2-5,TGTGCCAGCAGCGCAGTCCGAGGACAAGAGACCCAGTACTTC,CASSAVRGQETQYF
-,-,TRBV12-5,TRBJ1-4,TGTGCTAGTGGTTTAGGGGATGGGACAACTAATGAAAAACTGTTTTTT,CASGLGDGTTNEKLFF
-,-,TRBV3-1/TRBV3-2,TRBJ1-4,TGTGCCAGCAGCCAAGGTCGGATAACGACTAATGAAAAACTGTTTTTT,CASSQGRITTNEKLFF
-,TRBD2,TRBV7-3,TRBJ2-7,TGTGCCAGCAGCCGGGCGGGGGACCCCTCCTACGAGCAGTACTTC,CASSRAGDPSYEQYF
-,TRBD2,TRBV5-1,TRBJ2-1,TGCGCCAGCAGCGACGGACTAGCGGGGGCATACAATGAGCAGTTCTTC,CASSDGLAGAYNEQFF
-,-,TRBV4-1,TRBJ2-2,TGCGCCAGCAGCCAGGGTTTTACCGGGGAGCTGTTTTTT,CASSQGFTGELFF
-,-,TRBV2,TRBJ2-1,TGTGCCAGCAGGGGGTTTGAAGGGTCTGGGGATGAGCAGTTCTTC,CASRGFEGSGDEQFF